This TCR beta chain was identified in a study of blood T cell repertoires in COVID-19. Study as a whole: PBMCs, B-cell-depleted T cells, or T cells were the source of the cDNA or gDNA that made up the material.

Original methodology: Researchers report that nucleated cell counts were estimated from reference gene primer amplification. The method was immunoSEQ multiplex PCR; TCRdb's version includes in-frame clones alone and lacks a portion of them. V and J calls and clone size follow that table, whereas D and trimming were derived from the DNA. The sample has tens of thousands of clones, over 75% seen once; the top ten hold 2.7%. Unmatched junction bases numbered 4, after V lost 4 bases and J lost 3 bases. Germline V lookup: CDR1 MDHEN, CDR2 SYDVKM. The CDR3 is 14 amino acids. The sequence came from a man between 45 and 60 years old with acute or convalescent COVID-19. The chain combines TRBV28 with TRBJ2-7; the match to TRBD1 covers 9 bases. Sequenced sample: peripheral blood. The CDR3 coding sequence is TGTGCCAGCAGTTACTCGGGACAGGGCTACGAGCAGTACTTC. It specifies CASSYSGQGYEQYF.